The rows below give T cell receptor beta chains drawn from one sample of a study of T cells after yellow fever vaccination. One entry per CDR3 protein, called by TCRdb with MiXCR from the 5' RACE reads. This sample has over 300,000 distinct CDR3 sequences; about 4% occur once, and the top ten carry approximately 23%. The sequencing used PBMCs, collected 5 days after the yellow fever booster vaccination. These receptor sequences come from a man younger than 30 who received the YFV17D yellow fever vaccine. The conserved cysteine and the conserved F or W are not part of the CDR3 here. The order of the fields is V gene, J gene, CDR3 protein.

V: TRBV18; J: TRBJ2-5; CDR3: ASSLQGGETQY
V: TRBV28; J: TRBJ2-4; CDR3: ASSGQPYSKNIQY
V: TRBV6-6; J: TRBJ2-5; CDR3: ASSLERKAQY
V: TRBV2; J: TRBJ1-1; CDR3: ASSGGDRDTEAF
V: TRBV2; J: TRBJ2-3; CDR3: ASRMTSGGPTDTQY
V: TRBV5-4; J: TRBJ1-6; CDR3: ASSLEGYNSPLH
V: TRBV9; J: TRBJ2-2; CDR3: ASSVNPNPPGELF
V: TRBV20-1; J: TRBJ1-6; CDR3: SARDIRQGQYSYNSPLH
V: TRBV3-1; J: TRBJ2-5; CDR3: ASSQDGGARLQETQY
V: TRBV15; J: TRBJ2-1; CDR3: ATRRQGARVNEQF
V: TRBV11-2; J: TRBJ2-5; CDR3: ASRDGTGLDQY
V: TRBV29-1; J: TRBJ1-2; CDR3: SVVPLSGDHYGYT
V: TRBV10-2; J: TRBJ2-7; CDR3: ASSHRVLNYEQY
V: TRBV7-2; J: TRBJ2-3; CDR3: ASSRASGGGADTQY
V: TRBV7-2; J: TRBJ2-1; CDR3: ASSLAPPQSSYNEQF
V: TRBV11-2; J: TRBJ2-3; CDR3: ASGGTGFTDTQY
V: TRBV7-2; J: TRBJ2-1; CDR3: ASSSLVANEQF
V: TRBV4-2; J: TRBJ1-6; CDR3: ASSPSGSRSYNSPLH
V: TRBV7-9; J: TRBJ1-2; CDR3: ASSPGTVRGYT
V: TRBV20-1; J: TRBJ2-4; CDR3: SARDGGVGDIQY
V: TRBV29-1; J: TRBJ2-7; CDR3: SVAVNGPYEQY
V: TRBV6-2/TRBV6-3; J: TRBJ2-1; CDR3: ASSYGSGGHNEQF
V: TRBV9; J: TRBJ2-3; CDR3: ASSVGIGGARSDTQY
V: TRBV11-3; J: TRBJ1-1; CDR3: ASSLPVRADTEAF
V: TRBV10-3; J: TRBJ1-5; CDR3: AISGEGGQPQH
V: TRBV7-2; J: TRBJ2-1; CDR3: ASSFGFYNEQF
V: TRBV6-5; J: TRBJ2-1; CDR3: ASSIGLAGYNEQF
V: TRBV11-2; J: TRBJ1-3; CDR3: ASSLVPGTGNTIY
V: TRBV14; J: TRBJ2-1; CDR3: ASSQMVGKLSYNEQF
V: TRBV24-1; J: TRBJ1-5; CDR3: ATSGTGNQPQH
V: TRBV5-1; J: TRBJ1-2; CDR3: ASSPTGPAYGYT
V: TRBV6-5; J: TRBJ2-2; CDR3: ASKTGTGVSGELF
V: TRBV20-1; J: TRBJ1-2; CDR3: SASVGEPYGYT
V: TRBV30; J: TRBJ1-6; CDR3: AWSPRVAGSPLH
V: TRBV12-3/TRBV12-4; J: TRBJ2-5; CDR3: ASSLVRGRQETQY
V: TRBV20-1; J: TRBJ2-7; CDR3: SAFSGVFYEQY
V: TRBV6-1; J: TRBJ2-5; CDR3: ASRPTGGFGETQY
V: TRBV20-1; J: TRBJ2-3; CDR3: SATRGITDTQY
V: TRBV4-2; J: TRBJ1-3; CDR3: ASSRGISGNTIY
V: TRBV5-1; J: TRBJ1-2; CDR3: ASSLDRPSNYGYT
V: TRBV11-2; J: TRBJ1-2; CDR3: ASSLPGSVGYT
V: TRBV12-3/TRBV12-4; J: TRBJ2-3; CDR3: ASSLGLSGTDTQY
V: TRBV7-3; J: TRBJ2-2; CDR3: ASRITGGRTGELF
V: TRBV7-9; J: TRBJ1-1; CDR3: ASSYPMTVPEAF
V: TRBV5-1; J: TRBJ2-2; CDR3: ASSSELAGGLGSAGELF
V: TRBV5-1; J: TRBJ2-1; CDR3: ASSLAGGTVTEQF
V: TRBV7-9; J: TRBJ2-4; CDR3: ASSLAAQGVAKNIQY
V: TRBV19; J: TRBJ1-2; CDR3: ASSQRTDGYT
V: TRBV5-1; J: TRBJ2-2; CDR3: ASAVGITGELF
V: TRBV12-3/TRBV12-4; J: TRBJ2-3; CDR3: ASGSGADTDTQY
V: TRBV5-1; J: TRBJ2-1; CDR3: ASSPDGDSYNEQF
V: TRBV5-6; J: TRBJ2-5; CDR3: ASSFRNQETQY
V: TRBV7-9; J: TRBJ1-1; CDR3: ASSFGHWNTEAF
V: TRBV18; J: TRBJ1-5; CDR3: ASSPLRGNQPQH